The source of this TCR beta chain is a study of blood T cell repertoires in COVID-19. The wider study: In each case, the material was cDNA or gDNA derived from T cells, B-cell-depleted T cells, or PBMCs.

Method: immunoSEQ multiplex PCR; TCRdb's copy keeps in-frame clones and lacks some. The sample includes 65,000 to 100,000 clones, under 85% of them seen just once. Deletions cut 0 bases from V and 13 bases from J, with 16 bases between. The CDR3 spans 13 residues. Germline CDR1 SGHRS, CDR2 YFSETQ. The sample was peripheral blood. This clonotype was sampled from a human donor in a cohort sampled during active COVID-19. This chain connects TRBV5-1 to TRBJ1-1; unclear D gene. The CDR3 reads CASSLVGPVEGFF. CDR3 nucleotide sequence: TGCGCCAGCAGCTTGGTAGGTCCGGTTGAGGGTTTCTTT.